These 26 T cell receptor beta chains share one sample of origin, sequenced in a study of CD8 T cells in ankylosing spondylitis. TCRdb reprocessed the 5' RACE reads with MiXCR, giving one entry per CDR3 protein. The repertoire holds 350,000 to 400,000 distinct CDR3 sequences, with roughly 20% as singletons. Sequences were obtained from blood, either unsorted or a sorted T cell fraction (not recorded which). Receptors were obtained from a male donor with ankylosing spondylitis or in good health (not recorded which).

The chain employs TRBV7-9 and TRBJ2-7, with a weak D call TRBD1 (6 bases). Per the germline V gene, CDR1 is SEHNR and CDR2 is FQNEAQ (reference sequence). The CDR3 spans 15 residues. Deletions cut 5 bases from V and 7 bases from J, with 21 bases between. The CDR3 DNA sequence: TGTGCCAGCAGCCCACGCGACAGGTCCTTAGGGGAGCAGTACTTC. The encoded protein is CASSPRDRSLGEQYF.

This clonotype was detected only a few times. The gene calls are TRBV15 and TRBJ2-3; TRBD2 aligns across 7 bases. CDR3 size: 15 residues. The J segment lost 0 bases and the V segment lost 4 bases, leaving 4 bases of the junction unmatched. Germline assignment: CDR1 LNHNV and CDR2 YYDKDF (reference sequence). CDR3 protein: CATSIARGSTDTQYF. CDR3 bases: TGTGCCACCAGCATCGCGCGGGGGAGCACAGATACGCAGTATTTT.

In its sample, this clonotype was seen a few times. The chain combines TRBV29-1 with TRBJ2-7; 9 bases align to TRBD2. V lost 7 bases and J lost 0; bases outside the gene matches: 4. The germline gives CDR1 SQVTM, CDR2 ANQGSEA. The CDR3 extends over 13 amino acids. The CDR3 bases are TGCAGCGCCGCGGGGGGGGTCTCCTACGAGCAGTACTTC. Amino acid sequence: CSAAGGVSYEQYF.

This clonotype was detected a few times. The chain combines TRBV10-3 with TRBJ2-3, with D possibly being TRBD2 (7 bases). In germline, CDR1 is ENHRY, CDR2 SYGVKD. Trimming took 7 bases from V and 1 from J, leaving 12 bases between them. The CDR3 has 14 residues. This chain's CDR3 is CAITGGTRTDTQYF. The DNA of the CDR3 is TGTGCCATCACGGGGGGCACCCGCACAGATACGCAGTATTTT.

This clonotype occurred once. The chain carries TRBV28 and TRBJ2-5; D possibly corresponds to TRBD2 (5 bases). This CDR3 is 14 amino acids long. Germline loops: CDR1 MDHEN, CDR2 SYDVKM. V was pared by 7 bases and J by 2 bases, with 14 bases between. Here the CDR3 reads CASTPSPGQETQYF. CDR3 bases: TGTGCCAGCACCCCCTCCCCGGGGCAAGAGACCCAGTACTTC.

This clonotype was seen a handful of times. The V call is TRBV7-3, the J call TRBJ2-7; 8 bases line up with TRBD2. With 0 bases clipped from V and 5 bases from J, the junction kept 6 bases outside the gene matches. The CDR3 totals 15 residues. Germline lookup yields CDR1 SGHTA and CDR2 FQGTGA. The CDR3 reads CASSLTSGGSDEQYF. The DNA of the CDR3 is TGTGCCAGCAGCTTAACGTCGGGGGGGAGCGACGAGCAGTACTTC.

This clonotype was seen a handful of times. The chain uses TRBV5-6 and TRBJ2-2, with TRBD2 as a possible D gene (5 bases). Germline loops: CDR1 SGHDT, CDR2 YYEEEE. This CDR3 comprises 15 residues. Trimming took 4 bases from V and 7 from J, leaving 17 bases between them. The CDR3 sequence: CASSGGLAFYGELFF. The CDR3 bases are TGTGCCAGCAGCGGAGGACTCGCATTTTACGGGGAGCTGTTTTTT. The entire variable domain, with the rest obtained from reference TRBV5-6 and TRBJ2-2, is as follows: DAGVTQSPTHLIKTRGQQVTLRCSPKSGHDTVSWYQQALGQGPQFIFQYYEEEERQRGNFPDRFSGHQFPNYSSELNVNALLLGDSALYLCASSGGLAFYGELFFGEGSRLTVL.

This clonotype was counted a single time. The chain links TRBV6-5 to TRBJ2-3; 10 bases line up with TRBD2. Germline loops: CDR1 MNHEY, CDR2 SVGAGI. The CDR3 loop spans 17 amino acids. V was clipped by 0 bases and J by 1 base; unmatched bases: 4. CDR3: CASSYSASGGGTDTQYF. Here the CDR3 DNA reads TGTGCCAGCAGTTACTCGGCTAGCGGGGGTGGCACAGATACGCAGTATTTT.

This clonotype was observed a few times. V is TRBV6-4 and J is TRBJ1-1; 9 positions match TRBD1. Trimming cost V 3 bases and J 9 bases; bases outside gene matches: 11. Looked up from germline, CDR1 is MRHNA and CDR2 is SNTAGT. The CDR3 consists of 15 residues. This chain's CDR3 is CASSETGGEVGKAFF. DNA of the CDR3: TGTGCCAGCAGTGAAACAGGGGGCGAGGTTGGGAAAGCTTTCTTT.

V gene TRBV29-1 combines with J gene TRBJ2-3; TRBD1 agrees at 8 bases. The CDR3 runs 14 residues. The trim removed 6 bases at V and 3 bases at J, leaving 8 bases unmatched. CDR1 SQVTM and CDR2 ANQGSEA come from the germline V gene. The CDR3 loop reads CSVPQGARTDTQYF. CDR3 coding DNA: TGCAGCGTACCCCAGGGGGCTAGGACAGATACGCAGTATTTT.

CDR3 residues: CASSLWGGRNSPLHF. The CDR3 DNA sequence: TGTGCCAGCAGTTTATGGGGGGGCCGGAATTCACCCCTCCACTTT. The V gene is TRBV27, the J gene TRBJ1-6, with D maybe TRBD1 (6 bases). Germline assignment: CDR1 MNHEY and CDR2 SMNVEV (reference sequence). There are 15 residues in the CDR3. With 1 base removed from V and 7 bases from J, the gap between germline ends came to 11 bases.

The rearrangement links TRBV7-9 to TRBJ2-5; D is unresolved. CDR1 and CDR2 (germline): SEHNR, FQNEAQ (reference sequence). V gave up 11 bases and J gave up 1 base, with 14 bases separating them. This CDR3 has 13 amino acids. The DNA of the CDR3 is TGTGCCTCGCTCGGGTTGTCCCAAGAGACCCAGTACTTC. It encodes CASLGLSQETQYF. Based on the CDR3 plus reference TRBV7-9 and TRBJ2-5, the full variable domain is DTGVSQNPRHKITKRGQNVTFRCDPISEHNRLYWYRQTLGQGPEFLTYFQNEAQLEKSRLLSDRFSAERPKGSFSTLEIQRTEQGDSAMYLCASLGLSQETQYFGPGTRLLVL.

Only a few counts were recorded for this clonotype. The J gene is TRBJ1-1, the V gene TRBV29-1, with a possible D match to TRBD1 (5 bases). Trimming removed 0 bases from V and 11 bases from J, with 13 bases in between. Germline loops: CDR1 SQVTM, CDR2 ANQGSEA. The CDR3 runs 12 residues. CDR3 protein: CSVEDERGAAFF. The CDR3 coding sequence is TGCAGCGTTGAAGATGAAAGGGGCGCCGCTTTCTTT.

This clonotype appeared a few times. This rearrangement joins TRBV2 to TRBJ2-5; TRBD2 aligns across 9 bases. The CDR3 runs 14 residues. Germline V gene data show CDR1 as SNHLY and CDR2 as FYNNEI. V gave up 2 bases and J gave up 2 bases; unmatched junction bases: 0. CDR3 in amino acids: CASSELAGQETQYF. CDR3 nucleotides: TGTGCCAGCAGTGAACTAGCGGGACAAGAGACCCAGTACTTC.

This clonotype occurred a few times. This chain uses TRBV28 with TRBJ2-7, with 8 bases identical to TRBD1. Per the germline V gene, CDR1 is MDHEN and CDR2 is SYDVKM. With 2 bases clipped from V and 4 bases from J, the junction kept 10 bases outside the gene matches. The CDR3 contains 16 residues. The CDR3 bases are TGTGCCAGCAGTTTACCTTCCGACAGGGGTGGGTACGAGCAGTACTTC. Translation gives CASSLPSDRGGYEQYF. The full variable domain, its missing parts supplied by reference TRBV28 and TRBJ2-7, is DVKVTQSSRYLVKRTGEKVFLECVQDMDHENMFWYRQDPGLGLRLIYFSYDVKMKEKGDIPEGYSVSREKKERFSLILESASTNQTSMYLCASSLPSDRGGYEQYFGPGTRLTVT.

This clonotype has only a few counts. This chain uses TRBV4-1 with TRBJ2-7, with 7 positions matching TRBD1. CDR3 length: 16 amino acids. The trim removed 0 bases at V and 1 base at J, leaving 6 bases unmatched. The V gene's germline CDR1 is MGHRA and CDR2 YSYEKL. The CDR3 here is CASSQDPGDSSYEQYF. The CDR3 DNA is TGCGCCAGCAGCCAAGATCCCGGGGACAGTTCCTACGAGCAGTACTTC.

This clonotype was observed at least ten times. The J gene is TRBJ1-2, the V gene TRBV27; possible D gene TRBD1, 6 bases. The CDR3 sequence is 12 residues long. Trimming stripped 7 bases from V and 2 bases from J, with 8 bases between. Germline CDR1 MNHEY, CDR2 SMNVEV (reference sequence). CDR3 sequence reads: CASKGENYGYTF. Here the CDR3 DNA reads TGTGCCAGCAAGGGGGAGAACTATGGCTACACCTTC.

The chain is built from TRBV6-1 and TRBJ2-1; perhaps TRBD1 as D (6 bases). There are 17 residues in the CDR3. V lost 0 bases and J 2 bases, leaving 14 bases between the germline ends. Germline V gene data show CDR1 as MNHNS and CDR2 as SASEGT. This CDR3 is CASSEAQSGGAYNEQFF. Here the CDR3 DNA reads TGTGCCAGCAGTGAAGCGCAGTCTGGGGGCGCCTACAATGAGCAGTTCTTC.

A few counts support this clonotype. V and J are TRBV12-3 or TRBV12-4 and TRBJ1-4; 7 nucleotides align to TRBD1. Trimming at V came to 5 bases and at J to 0 bases, leaving 9 bases not matched to a gene. The CDR3 length is 17 residues. CDR3 sequence reads: CASSRPGTVATNEKLFF. In DNA form, the CDR3 reads TGTGCCAGCAGTCGCCCCGGGACAGTTGCAACTAATGAAAAACTGTTTTTT.

The chain joins TRBV20-1 to TRBJ2-2; 7 bases fit TRBD2. V was clipped by 1 base and J by 6 bases; unmatched bases: 8. Germline V lookup: CDR1 DFQATT, CDR2 SNEGSKA (reference sequence). This CDR3 region has 15 residues. CDR3 residues: CSARAVREGSGELFF. CDR3 bases: TGCAGTGCTAGAGCCGTAAGGGAGGGATCCGGGGAGCTGTTTTTT.

The chain couples TRBV13 to TRBJ2-5, with D perhaps TRBD1 (5 bases). V gave up 1 base and J gave up 5 bases, with 8 bases separating them. From germline, CDR1 is PRHDT and CDR2 FYEKMQ (reference sequence). This CDR3 has 13 residues. CDR3 amino acids: CASSLETVETQYF. Here the CDR3 DNA reads TGTGCCAGCAGCTTAGAGACAGTTGAGACCCAGTACTTC.

This chain connects TRBV7-9 to TRBJ2-5, with D perhaps TRBD1 or TRBD2 (5 bases each). The germline V gene encodes CDR1 SEHNR and CDR2 FQNEAQ (reference sequence). With 3 bases removed from V and 4 bases from J, the gap between germline ends came to 15 bases. The length of the CDR3 is 15 residues. The CDR3 sequence is CASSFPAQGAETQYF. CDR3 in DNA: TGTGCCAGCAGCTTCCCCGCCCAGGGAGCAGAGACCCAGTACTTC.

This sequence joins TRBV7-9 and TRBJ2-5, with 8 bases fitting TRBD2. This CDR3 spans 16 amino acids. Per germline, CDR1 SEHNR and CDR2 FQNEAQ (reference sequence). V lost 5 bases and J lost 5; bases outside the gene matches: 13. This chain's CDR3 is CASSPPTGTRAETQYF. For the CDR3, the DNA is TGTGCCAGCAGCCCACCAACCGGGACTAGGGCGGAGACCCAGTACTTC.

This clonotype was counted between two and nine times. This chain uses TRBV12-3 or TRBV12-4 with TRBJ1-2, with D uncertain. The CDR3 totals 10 residues. V lost 8 bases and J 3 bases, leaving 4 bases between the germline ends. CDR3 region: CASYDYGYTF. DNA for the CDR3: TGTGCCAGCTATGACTATGGCTACACCTTC.

This clonotype was detected once. V usage is TRBV7-9 and J usage is TRBJ2-5; TRBD2 matches at 10 bases. Germline CDR1 is SEHNR and CDR2 is FQNEAQ (reference sequence). J was trimmed by 3 bases and V by 2 bases; bases with no gene match: 3. The CDR3 extends over 15 amino acids. For the CDR3, the DNA is TGTGCCAGCAGCTTAAGAGGACTAGCGGAAGAGACCCAGTACTTC. It translates to CASSLRGLAEETQYF.

This chain connects TRBV9 to TRBJ2-1, with TRBD2 matching over 11 bases. The germline gives CDR1 SGDLS, CDR2 YYNGEE. V was clipped by 4 bases and J by 7 bases; unmatched bases: 7. The CDR3 sequence is 15 residues long. The CDR3 DNA sequence: TGTGCCAGCAGCCTTAGCGGGGGGGCCATAAATGAGCAGTTCTTC. It specifies CASSLSGGAINEQFF. Variable domain in full (rest from reference TRBV9 and TRBJ2-1): DSGVTQTPKHLITATGQRVTLRCSPRSGDLSVYWYQQSLDQGLQFLIQYYNGEERAKGNILERFSAQQFPDLHSELNLSSLELGDSALYFCASSLSGGAINEQFFGPGTRLTVL.